This paragraph covers one T cell receptor beta chain sequence. The antigen is undetermined. Trimming pared 1 base from V and 6 bases from J, leaving 4 bases between. This CDR3 has 12 residues. Germline loops: CDR1 SEHNR, CDR2 FQNEAQ (reference sequence). These data originate in a study of vaccination and CD4 T cells after COVID-19. The assay that was used to sequence DNA from cultured CD4+ T cells was the Oncomine TCR Beta short-read assay. TCRdb used MiXCR to reprocess the PCR reads, holding one entry per CDR3 protein. The sample lists roughly 14,000 distinct CDR3 sequences, about 50% seen once, with about 14% in the top ten. This sample's treatment: approximately nine-day PBMC culture with coronavirus spike peptide pools or control peptides (ViraFEST assay).

The sequence derives from a human donor who had recovered from COVID-19. The sample was CD4+ T cells from blood, cultured in vitro. The V and J genes are TRBV7-9 and TRBJ1-5, with D unclear. This CDR3 is CASSLGGQPQHF. In DNA form, the CDR3 reads TGTGCCAGCAGCTTAGGCGGTCAGCCCCAGCATTTT.